The text below deals with one T cell receptor (beta chain). As yet, its antigen is unknown. Germline CDR1 is MNHEY and CDR2 is SVGAGI. The CDR3 length is 15 residues. The V and J ends lost 8 bases and 4 bases respectively, with 20 bases between them. The sample originates from a study of OX40 agonist ivuxolimab in advanced cancers. Whole-study context: Patients got intravenous ivuxolimab at 0.01 to 10 mg/kg every 2 weeks. A partial response was reached by three patients: one with hepatocellular carcinoma and two with cutaneous melanoma. Study-level points and caveats: CD4+ T cells averaged fewer expanded clones than CD8+ T cells.

With baseline, cycle 4 day 1, and cycle 7 day 1 as timepoints, blood was sampled. Clones were sequenced by immunoSEQ multiplex PCR, and TCRdb holds only the in-frame ones, with some missing. There are more than 75,000 clones in the sample; approximately 84% occur only once, and 5.8% lies in the top ten. This TCR was sampled from an adult with an advanced solid tumor such as melanoma, head and neck, liver or kidney cancer. The specimen was CD4+ or CD8+ T cells sorted from blood, collected in a trial of the OX40 agonist ivuxolimab. The V gene is TRBV6-5, the J gene TRBJ1-2; D is unclear. The CDR3 protein is CASSPNDAFFYGYTF. As DNA, the CDR3 is TGTGCCAGCTCCCCGAACGATGCCTTTTTCTATGGCTACACCTTC.